Listed below are T cell receptor beta chains from one sample, sequenced in a study of human T cells and chemical hapten exposure. One entry per CDR3 protein, called by TCRdb with MiXCR from the RACE reads. The sample holds about 250,000 distinct CDR3 sequences, 7.5% to 8% seen once. The sequences come from whole blood, collected in connection with sensitization to the hapten diphenylcyclopropenone (DPC). The receptors here all came from a young man with alopecia areata. Some clones in this sample may be carry-over from other donors' samples. Both conserved end residues are part of each CDR3. The order of the fields is clone size, D gene, J gene, V gene, CDR3 protein, CDR3 DNA. The D gene is left open where the match is weak. Expanded clones get a size class; other rows say once, few or many, or leave the size out.

clone_size: few; d_call: NA; j_call: TRBJ1-3; v_call: TRBV6-6; cdr3_aa: CASSYYAAGNTIYF; cdr3_nt: TGTGCCAGCAGTTACTACGCGGCTGGAAACACCATATATTTT
clone_size: NA; d_call: NA; j_call: TRBJ1-6; v_call: TRBV7-8; cdr3_aa: CASSASGPNSPLHF; cdr3_nt: TGTGCCAGCAGCGCCTCAGGGCCCAATTCACCCCTCCACTTT
clone_size: few; d_call: TRBD1; j_call: TRBJ1-6; v_call: TRBV3-1; cdr3_aa: CASSYQGAPLHF; cdr3_nt: TGTGCCAGCAGCTACCAGGGGGCACCCCTCCACTTT
clone_size: many; d_call: NA; j_call: TRBJ2-3; v_call: TRBV11-2; cdr3_aa: CASSFARDFRTDTQYF; cdr3_nt: TGTGCCAGCAGCTTCGCCCGGGACTTTCGCACAGATACGCAGTATTTT
clone_size: NA; d_call: TRBD2; j_call: TRBJ2-3; v_call: TRBV27; cdr3_aa: CASSFSLAGWSDTHYF; cdr3_nt: TGTGCCAGCAGTTTCTCGCTAGCGGGGTGGTCGGATACGCACTATTTT
clone_size: NA; d_call: NA; j_call: TRBJ1-1; v_call: TRBV11-1; cdr3_aa: CASSSSNRRAFF; cdr3_nt: TGTGCCAGCAGCTCGTCCAACAGAAGAGCTTTCTTT
clone_size: few; d_call: NA; j_call: TRBJ1-2; v_call: TRBV2; cdr3_aa: CASSKEDMQKYGYTF; cdr3_nt: TGTGCCAGCAGCAAAGAGGACATGCAGAAGTATGGCTACACCTTC
clone_size: NA; d_call: TRBD1; j_call: TRBJ2-1; v_call: TRBV28; cdr3_aa: CASSLWTGRNEQFF; cdr3_nt: TGTGCCAGCAGTCTTTGGACAGGGAGGAATGAGCAGTTCTTC
clone_size: NA; d_call: NA; j_call: TRBJ1-5; v_call: TRBV21-1; cdr3_aa: CASSKGQARSNQPQHF; cdr3_nt: TGTGCCAGCAGCAAAGGCCAGGCTAGGAGCAATCAGCCCCAGCATTTT
clone_size: few; d_call: NA; j_call: TRBJ1-5; v_call: TRBV7-2; cdr3_aa: CASSLRLGSNQPQHF; cdr3_nt: TGTGCCAGCAGCTTAAGACTGGGAAGCAATCAGCCCCAGCATTTT
clone_size: many; d_call: NA; j_call: TRBJ1-6; v_call: TRBV5-1; cdr3_aa: CASSPAQDLSYNSPLHF; cdr3_nt: TGCGCCAGCAGCCCCGCACAGGACCTCTCCTATAATTCACCCCTCCACTTT
clone_size: many; d_call: TRBD1; j_call: TRBJ1-2; v_call: TRBV6-2/TRBV6-3; cdr3_aa: CASRTQGAAGYTF; cdr3_nt: TGTGCCAGCAGGACACAGGGGGCGGCTGGCTACACCTTC
clone_size: few; d_call: NA; j_call: TRBJ1-1; v_call: TRBV24-1; cdr3_aa: CATRQNTEAFF; cdr3_nt: TGTGCCACCAGACAGAACACTGAAGCTTTCTTT
clone_size: few; d_call: NA; j_call: TRBJ1-1; v_call: TRBV12-3/TRBV12-4; cdr3_aa: CASSSNRNTEAFF; cdr3_nt: TGTGCCAGCAGTTCTAACAGGAACACTGAAGCTTTCTTT
clone_size: NA; d_call: NA; j_call: TRBJ1-1; v_call: TRBV6-1; cdr3_aa: CASSELRRGGDEAFF; cdr3_nt: TGTGCCAGCAGTGAATTGAGAAGGGGAGGGGATGAAGCTTTCTTT
clone_size: few; d_call: NA; j_call: TRBJ2-1; v_call: TRBV12-3/TRBV12-4; cdr3_aa: CASSLAGTQANEQFF; cdr3_nt: TGTGCCAGCAGTTTGGCCGGGACGCAAGCCAATGAGCAGTTCTTC
clone_size: NA; d_call: NA; j_call: TRBJ2-7; v_call: TRBV28; cdr3_aa: CASSNPGFFYSYKQYF; cdr3_nt: TGTGCCAGCAGTAATCCAGGGTTCTTTTATTCCTACAAGCAGTACTTC
clone_size: many; d_call: NA; j_call: TRBJ2-7; v_call: TRBV9; cdr3_aa: CASSVDVAGPYEQYF; cdr3_nt: TGTGCCAGCAGCGTAGATGTCGCCGGCCCCTACGAGCAGTACTTC
clone_size: NA; d_call: NA; j_call: TRBJ1-6; v_call: TRBV7-3; cdr3_aa: CASSLNPAGNSPLHF; cdr3_nt: TGTGCCAGCAGCTTAAATCCCGCCGGAAATTCACCCCTCCACTTT